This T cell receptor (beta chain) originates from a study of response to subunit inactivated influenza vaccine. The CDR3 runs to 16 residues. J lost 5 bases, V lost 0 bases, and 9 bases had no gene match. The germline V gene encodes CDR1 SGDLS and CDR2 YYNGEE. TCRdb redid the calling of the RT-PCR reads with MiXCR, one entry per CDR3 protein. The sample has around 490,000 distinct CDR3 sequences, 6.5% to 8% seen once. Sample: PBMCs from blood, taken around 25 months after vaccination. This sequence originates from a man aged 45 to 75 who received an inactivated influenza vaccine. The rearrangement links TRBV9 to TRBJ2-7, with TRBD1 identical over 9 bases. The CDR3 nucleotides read TGTGCCAGCAGCGTAGAAACCGGGACAGGGCTCCACGAGCAGTACTTC. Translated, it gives CASSVETGTGLHEQYF.